This T cell receptor beta chain was documented in a study of blood T cells in healthy people across ages. General study results and limits: Not knowing donor CMV status may have confounded expanded clonotype changes.

Every sample yielded at least 6 million isolated PBMCs. This clonotype was counted at least ten times. As yet, its antigen is unknown. Trimming cost V 3 bases and J 1 base; bases outside gene matches: 3. The length of the CDR3 is 14 residues. Germline V gives CDR1 DFQATT, CDR2 SNEGSKA (reference sequence). With a J-beta primer mix and a sample-barcoded 5' primer, a second PCR ran 7 to 11 cycles. A minimum of 2.5 million CDR3-containing paired-end reads was obtained for each sample. TCRdb passed the 5' RACE reads through MiXCR, listing each CDR3 protein once. Of around 1,500,000 distinct CDR3 sequences listed, 28% are singletons.

Sequenced: blood. The TCR sequence derives from a woman aged 30 to 39 in good health. This chain links TRBV20-1 with TRBJ2-1, with 7 bases that match TRBD2. The DNA of the CDR3 is TGCAGTGCTAGGGCGGGGGTTTCCTACAATGAGCAGTTCTTC. Translation gives CSARAGVSYNEQFF.